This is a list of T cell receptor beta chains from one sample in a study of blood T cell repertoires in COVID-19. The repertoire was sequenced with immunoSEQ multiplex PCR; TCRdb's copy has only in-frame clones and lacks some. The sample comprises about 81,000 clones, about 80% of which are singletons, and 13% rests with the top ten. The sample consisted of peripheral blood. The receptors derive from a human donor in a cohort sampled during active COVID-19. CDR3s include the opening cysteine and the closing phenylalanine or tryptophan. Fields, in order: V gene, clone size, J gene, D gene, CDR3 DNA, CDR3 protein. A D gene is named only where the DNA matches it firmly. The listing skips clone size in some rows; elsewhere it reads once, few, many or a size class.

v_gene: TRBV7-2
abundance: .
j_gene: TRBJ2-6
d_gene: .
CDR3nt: TGTGCCAGCATGACAGGTTTATACTTTTCCGGGGCCAACGTCCTGACTTTC
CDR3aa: CASMTGLYFSGANVLTF

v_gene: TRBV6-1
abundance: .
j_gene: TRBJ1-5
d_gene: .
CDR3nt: TGTGCCAGCAGTGATGAGGGAGGACTGCCCCAGCATTTT
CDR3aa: CASSDEGGLPQHF

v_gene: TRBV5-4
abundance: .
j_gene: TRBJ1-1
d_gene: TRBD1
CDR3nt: TGTGCCAGCAGCTCAGGTCAGGGGGCCCCAGGGCACACTGAAGCTTTCTTT
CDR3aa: CASSSGQGAPGHTEAFF

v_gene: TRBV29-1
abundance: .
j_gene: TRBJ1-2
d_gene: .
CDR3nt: TGCAGCGTTGAAAATAGCTACACCTTC
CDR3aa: CSVENSYTF

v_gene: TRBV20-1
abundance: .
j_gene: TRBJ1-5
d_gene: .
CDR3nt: TGCAGTGCTAGTAGCCCCCGGGGCAATCAGCCCCAGCATTTT
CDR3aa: CSASSPRGNQPQHF

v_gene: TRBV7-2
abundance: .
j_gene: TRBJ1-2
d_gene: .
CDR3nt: TGTGCCAGCAGCTTAGTTTCCGGACAGAAAAACTATGGCTACACCTTC
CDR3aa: CASSLVSGQKNYGYTF

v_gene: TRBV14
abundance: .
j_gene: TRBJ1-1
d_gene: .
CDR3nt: TGTGCCAGCAGCCAAGTCTTGAACACTGAAGCTTTCTTT
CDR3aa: CASSQVLNTEAFF

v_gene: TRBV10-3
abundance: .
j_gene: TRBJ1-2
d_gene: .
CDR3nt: TGTGCCACCCAAGATAGGGGTGGCTACACCTTC
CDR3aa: CATQDRGGYTF

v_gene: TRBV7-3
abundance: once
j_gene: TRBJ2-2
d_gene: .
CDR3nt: TGTGCCAGCAGCAAACAGGGCCAGGGGAGGGAGCTGTTTTTT
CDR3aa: CASSKQGQGRELFF

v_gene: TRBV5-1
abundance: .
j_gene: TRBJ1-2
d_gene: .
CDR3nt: TGCGCCAGCAGCCTGACAGGACTAGCTAACTATGGCTACACCTTC
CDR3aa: CASSLTGLANYGYTF

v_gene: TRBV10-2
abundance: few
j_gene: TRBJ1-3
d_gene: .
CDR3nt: TGCGCCAGCAGTGACGGCTCGAGGTGGGGAAACACCATATATTTT
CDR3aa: CASSDGSRWGNTIYF

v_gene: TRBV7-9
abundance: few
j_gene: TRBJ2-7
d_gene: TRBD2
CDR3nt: TGTGCCAGCAGACTTCGGCCGACTAGCGGCTACGAGCAGTACTTC
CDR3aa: CASRLRPTSGYEQYF

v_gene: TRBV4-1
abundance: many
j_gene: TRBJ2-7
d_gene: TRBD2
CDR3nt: TGCGCCAGCAGCTTCCGACTAGCGGGAAGCTCCTACGAGCAGTACTTC
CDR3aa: CASSFRLAGSSYEQYF

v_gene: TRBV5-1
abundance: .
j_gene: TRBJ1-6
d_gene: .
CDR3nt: TGCGCCAGCAGCCCCGGCCCAGGCTATAATTCACCCCTCCACTTT
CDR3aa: CASSPGPGYNSPLHF

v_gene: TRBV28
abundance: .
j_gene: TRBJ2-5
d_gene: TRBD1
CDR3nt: TGTGCCAGCAGTTCGCAGGGGGCCCAAGAGACCCAGTACTTC
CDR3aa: CASSSQGAQETQYF

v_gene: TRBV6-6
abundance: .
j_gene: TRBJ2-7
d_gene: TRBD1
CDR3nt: TGTGCCAGCAGTTACACTGGACAGGGAGCCTACGAGCAGTACTTC
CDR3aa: CASSYTGQGAYEQYF

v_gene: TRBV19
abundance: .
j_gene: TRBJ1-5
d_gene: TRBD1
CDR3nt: TGTGCCAGTAGTATAGAAGGTCCCAGGGGGCCGAATCAGCCCCAGCATTTT
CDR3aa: CASSIEGPRGPNQPQHF

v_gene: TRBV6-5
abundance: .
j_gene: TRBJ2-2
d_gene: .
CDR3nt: TGTGCCAGCGAACTCTGGTTCGGGGAGCTGTTTTTT
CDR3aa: CASELWFGELFF

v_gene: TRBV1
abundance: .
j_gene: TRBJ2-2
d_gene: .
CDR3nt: TGCACCAGCAGCCAAGATCAGCGCAGTAGCATCGGCACCGGGGAGCTGTTTTTT
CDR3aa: CTSSQDQRSSIGTGELFF

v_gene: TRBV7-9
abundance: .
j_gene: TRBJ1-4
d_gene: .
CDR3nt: TGTGCCAGCAGCTTAGGAGAGACAACTAATGAAAAACTGTTTTTT
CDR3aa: CASSLGETTNEKLFF

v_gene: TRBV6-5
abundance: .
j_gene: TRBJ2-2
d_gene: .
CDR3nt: TGTGCCAGCAGGGGGCTAGCGAGCACCGGGGAGCTGTTTTTT
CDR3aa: CASRGLASTGELFF

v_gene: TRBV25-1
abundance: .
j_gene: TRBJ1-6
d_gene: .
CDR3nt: TGTGCCAGCAGTGAATTTACAGGGTGGGCGTCCTATAATTCACCCCTCCACTTT
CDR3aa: CASSEFTGWASYNSPLHF

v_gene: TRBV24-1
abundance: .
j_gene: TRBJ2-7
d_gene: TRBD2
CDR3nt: TGTGCCACCAGGACTAGCGACTACTACGAGCAGTACTTC
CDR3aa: CATRTSDYYEQYF

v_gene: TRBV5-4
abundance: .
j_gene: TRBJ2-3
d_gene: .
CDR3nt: TGTGCCAGCAGCTTGGGGCAGGGCCATCGCACAGATACGCAGTATTTT
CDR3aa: CASSLGQGHRTDTQYF

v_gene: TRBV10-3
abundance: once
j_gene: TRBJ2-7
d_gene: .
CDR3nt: TGTGCCACGAAAGGGGGTCAGTTATACTCCTACGAGCAGTACTTC
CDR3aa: CATKGGQLYSYEQYF

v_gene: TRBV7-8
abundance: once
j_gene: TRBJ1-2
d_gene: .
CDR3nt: TGTGCCAGCAGCAACTACGGACGGGGGGGAGATCATGGCTACACCTTC
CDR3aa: CASSNYGRGGDHGYTF

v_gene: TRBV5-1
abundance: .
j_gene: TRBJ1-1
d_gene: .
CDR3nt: TGCGCCAGCACTTCAGGTTTCGGCACTGAAGCTTTCTTT
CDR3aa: CASTSGFGTEAFF

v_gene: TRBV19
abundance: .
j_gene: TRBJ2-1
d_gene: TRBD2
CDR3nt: TGTGCCAGTAGTAAGGGACTAGCGGGGGGGCTTAATGAGCAGTTCTTC
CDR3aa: CASSKGLAGGLNEQFF

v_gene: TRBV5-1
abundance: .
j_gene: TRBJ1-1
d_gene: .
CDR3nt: TGCGCCAGCAGCCAACAGGGCACTGAAGCTTTCTTT
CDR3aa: CASSQQGTEAFF

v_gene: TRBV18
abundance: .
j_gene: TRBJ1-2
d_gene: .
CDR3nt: TGTGCCAGCGCCCGACAGGCCCTGGAGGGCTACACCTTC
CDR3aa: CASARQALEGYTF

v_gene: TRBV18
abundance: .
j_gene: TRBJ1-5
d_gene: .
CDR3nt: TGTGCCAGCTCATCAGGGGGCAATCAGCCCCAGCATTTT
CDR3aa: CASSSGGNQPQHF